These 7 T cell receptor beta chains came from one sample sequenced in a study of molecular identifiers for immune sequencing clone quantification. TCRdb re-analysed the PCR reads in MiXCR, keeping a single row per CDR3 protein. The sample consists of 53,000 or so distinct CDR3 sequences, 35% to 40% of them appearing once. What was sequenced was naive CD8+ T cells from blood, with Jurkat cell RNA spiked in. Stated subset: FACS-sorted CD8+CD4-CCR7+CD45RA+ naive T cells. Receptor source: a human donor in good health. Some libraries in this study had Jurkat cell RNA spiked in.

The V gene is TRBV27, the J gene TRBJ2-3; 8 bases map to TRBD2. The germline V gene encodes CDR1 MNHEY and CDR2 SMNVEV (reference sequence). There are 15 residues in the CDR3. Losses at the gene ends were 3 bases for V and 5 bases for J; bases not matched to a gene: 7. The CDR3 DNA follows: TGTGCCAGCAGTTTTGGCGGACTAGCATTAGATACGCAGTATTTT. It translates to CASSFGGLALDTQYF.

The chain uses TRBV28 and TRBJ2-2; D not certain. The CDR3 is made up of 15 amino acids. Germline V CDR1 and CDR2: MDHEN, SYDVKM. The V and J ends lost 0 bases and 1 base respectively, with 6 bases between them. Written as DNA, the CDR3 is TGTGCCAGCAGTTTATGGGCGGAGAACACCGGGGAGCTGTTTTTT. Its protein is CASSLWAENTGELFF.

Concerning this clonotype itself: The conserved phenylalanine or tryptophan normally closing the CDR3 is absent here, so this likely arose from a read error. The chain joins TRBV12-3 or TRBV12-4 to TRBJ1-5; D gene unclear. The CDR3 length is 15 residues. V lost 5 bases, J lost 0 bases, and 11 bases lay in between. For the CDR3, the DNA is TGTGCCAGCAGTCCATGGGCCTATAGCAATCAGCCCCAGCATCTT. Translated: CASSPWAYSNQPQHL.

The sample holds a few counts of this clonotype. This rearrangement joins TRBV29-1 to TRBJ2-7; TRBD1 is a possible D gene (7 bases). Looked up from germline, CDR1 is SQVTM and CDR2 is ANQGSEA. This CDR3 has 13 amino acids. Trimming removed 5 bases from V and 0 bases from J, with 11 bases in between. The CDR3 sequence is CSVQGGHSYEQYF. The CDR3 coding sequence is TGCAGCGTTCAGGGGGGACACTCCTACGAGCAGTACTTC.

On this clonotype itself: An end of the junction does not agree with germline; a read error may underlie this. This chain links TRBV14 with TRBJ2-7; perhaps TRBD1 as D (6 bases). CDR3 length: 18 residues. CDR1 SGHDN and CDR2 FVKESK come from the germline V gene. CDR3 bases: TGTGCCAGCGGCCAAGATCCAGCGACCGGGACATACTCCTACGAGCAGTACTTC. Its protein is CASGQDPATGTYSYEQYF. Using reference TRBV14 and TRBJ2-7 for the parts outside the CDR3, the full variable domain is EAGVTQFPSHSVIEKGQTVTLRCDPISGHDNLYWYRRVMGKEIKFLLHFVKESKQDESGMPNNRFLAERTGGTYSTLKVQPAELEDSGVYFCASGQDPATGTYSYEQYFGPGTRLTVT.

This clonotype appeared a few times. The CDR3 loop is CASSISGSAKFGELFF. The CDR3 DNA reads as TGTGCCAGCAGCATTAGCGGGAGTGCCAAGTTCGGGGAGCTGTTTTTT. The V and J genes are TRBV12-3 or TRBV12-4 and TRBJ2-2, with 9 bases that match TRBD2. The CDR3 contains 16 residues. The junction had 12 bases not matched to a gene; V was cut back by 6 bases and J by 7 bases.

The sample holds one count of this clonotype. The chain uses TRBV12-3 or TRBV12-4 and TRBJ2-5; 8 bases map to TRBD2. The CDR3 has 14 residues. Germline trimming cut 5 bases from V and 5 bases from J; bases unmatched to any gene: 7. CDR3 region: CASSDPGGTETQYF. The CDR3 DNA reads as TGTGCCAGCAGTGACCCGGGAGGGACTGAGACCCAGTACTTC.